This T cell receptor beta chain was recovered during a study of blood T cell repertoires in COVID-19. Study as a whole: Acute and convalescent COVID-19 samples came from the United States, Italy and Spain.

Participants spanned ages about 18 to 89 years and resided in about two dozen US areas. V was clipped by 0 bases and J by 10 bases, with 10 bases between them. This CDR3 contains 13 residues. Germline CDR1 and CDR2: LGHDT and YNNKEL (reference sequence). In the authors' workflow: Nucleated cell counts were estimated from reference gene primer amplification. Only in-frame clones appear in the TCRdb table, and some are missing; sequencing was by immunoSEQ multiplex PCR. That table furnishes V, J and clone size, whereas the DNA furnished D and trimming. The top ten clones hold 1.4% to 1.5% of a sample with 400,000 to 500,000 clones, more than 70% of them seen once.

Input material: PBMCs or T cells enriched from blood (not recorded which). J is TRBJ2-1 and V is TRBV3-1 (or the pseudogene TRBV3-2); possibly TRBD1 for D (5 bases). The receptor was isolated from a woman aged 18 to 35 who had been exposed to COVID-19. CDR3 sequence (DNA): TGTGCCAGCAGCCAAGATGTCCCAGGGGAGCAGTTCTTC. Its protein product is CASSQDVPGEQFF.